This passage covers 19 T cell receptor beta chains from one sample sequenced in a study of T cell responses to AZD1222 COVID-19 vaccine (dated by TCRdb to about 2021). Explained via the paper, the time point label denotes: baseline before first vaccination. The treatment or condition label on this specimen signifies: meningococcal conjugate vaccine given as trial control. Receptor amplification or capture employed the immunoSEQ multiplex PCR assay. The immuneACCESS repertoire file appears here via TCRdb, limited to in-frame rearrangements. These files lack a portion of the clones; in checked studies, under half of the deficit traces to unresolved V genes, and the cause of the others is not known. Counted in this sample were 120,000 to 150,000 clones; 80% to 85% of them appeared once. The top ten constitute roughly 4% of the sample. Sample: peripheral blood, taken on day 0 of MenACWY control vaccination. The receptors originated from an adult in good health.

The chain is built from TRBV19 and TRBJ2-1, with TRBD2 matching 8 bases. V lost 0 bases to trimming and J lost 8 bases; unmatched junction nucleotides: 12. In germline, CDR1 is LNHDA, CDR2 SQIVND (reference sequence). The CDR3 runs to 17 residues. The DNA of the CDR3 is TGTGCCAGTAGTATAGATCGCGGGACTAGGAGCAAGGATGAGCAGTTCTTC. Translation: CASSIDRGTRSKDEQFF.

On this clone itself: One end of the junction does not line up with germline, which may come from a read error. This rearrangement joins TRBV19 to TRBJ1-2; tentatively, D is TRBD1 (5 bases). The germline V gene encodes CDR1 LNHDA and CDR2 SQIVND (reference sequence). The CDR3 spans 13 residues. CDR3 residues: CASSVDSSYGYTF. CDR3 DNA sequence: TGTGCCAGTAGTGTAGACAGTAGCTATGGCTACACCTTC.

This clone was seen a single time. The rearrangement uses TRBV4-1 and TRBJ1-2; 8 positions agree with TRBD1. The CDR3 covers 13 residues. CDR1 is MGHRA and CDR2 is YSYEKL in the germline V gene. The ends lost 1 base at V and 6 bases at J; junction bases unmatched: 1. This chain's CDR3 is CASSQGQGHGYTF. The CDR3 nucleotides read TGCGCCAGCAGCCAAGGACAGGGGCATGGCTACACCTTC.

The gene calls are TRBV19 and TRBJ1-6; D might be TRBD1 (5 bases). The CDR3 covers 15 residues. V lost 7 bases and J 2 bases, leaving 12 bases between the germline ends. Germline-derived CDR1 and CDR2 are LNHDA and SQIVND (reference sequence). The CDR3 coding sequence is TGTGCCAGTACTGAGGGACTGACCTATAATTCACCCCTCCACTTT. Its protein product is CASTEGLTYNSPLHF. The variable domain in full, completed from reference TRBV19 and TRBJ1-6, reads DGGITQSPKYLFRKEGQNVTLSCEQNLNHDAMYWYRQDPGQGLRLIYYSQIVNDFQKGDIAEGYSVSREKKESFPLTVTSAQKNPTAFYLCASTEGLTYNSPLHFGNGTRLTVT.

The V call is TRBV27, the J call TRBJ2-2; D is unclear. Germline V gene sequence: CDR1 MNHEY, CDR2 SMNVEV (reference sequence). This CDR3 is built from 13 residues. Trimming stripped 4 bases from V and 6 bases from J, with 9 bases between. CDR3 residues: CASSSHTSGELFF. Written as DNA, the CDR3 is TGTGCCAGCAGTTCACACACTTCCGGGGAGCTGTTTTTT.

In DNA, the CDR3 is TGTGCCAGCTCACCAGGGGGGCCTGGCAATCAGCCCCAGCATTTT. It is translated as CASSPGGPGNQPQHF. The gene calls are TRBV18 and TRBJ1-5, with D tentatively TRBD1 (6 bases). CDR3 length: 15 amino acids. Germline V CDR1 and CDR2: KGHSH, LQKENI. V lost 2 bases, J lost 2 bases, and 10 bases lay in between.

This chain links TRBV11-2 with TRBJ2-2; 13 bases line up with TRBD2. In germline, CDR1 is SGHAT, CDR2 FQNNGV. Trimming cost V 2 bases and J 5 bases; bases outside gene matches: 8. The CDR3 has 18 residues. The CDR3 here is CASSLRTSGGASTGELFF. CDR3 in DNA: TGTGCCAGCAGCTTACGAACTAGCGGGGGGGCGAGTACCGGGGAGCTGTTTTTT.

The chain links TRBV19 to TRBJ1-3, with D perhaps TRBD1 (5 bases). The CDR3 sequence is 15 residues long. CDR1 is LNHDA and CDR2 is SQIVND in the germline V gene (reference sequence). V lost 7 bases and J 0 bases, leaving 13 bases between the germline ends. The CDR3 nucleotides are TGTGCCAGTAAAAACAGGCCAAACTCTGGAAACACCATATATTTT. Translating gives CASKNRPNSGNTIYF.

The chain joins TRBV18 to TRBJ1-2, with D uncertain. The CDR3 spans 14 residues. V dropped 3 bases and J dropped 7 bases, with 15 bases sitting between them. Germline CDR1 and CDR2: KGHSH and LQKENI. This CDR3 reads CASSPGRDRGGYTF. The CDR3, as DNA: TGTGCCAGCTCACCGGGCCGCGATCGTGGTGGCTACACCTTC.

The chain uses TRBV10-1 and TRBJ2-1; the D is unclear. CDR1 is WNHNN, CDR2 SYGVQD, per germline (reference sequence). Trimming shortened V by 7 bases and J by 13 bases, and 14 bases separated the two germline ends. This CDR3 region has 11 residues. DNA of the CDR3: TGCGCCAGCAAGTACAGAGCCGGACAGTTCTTC. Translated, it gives CASKYRAGQFF.

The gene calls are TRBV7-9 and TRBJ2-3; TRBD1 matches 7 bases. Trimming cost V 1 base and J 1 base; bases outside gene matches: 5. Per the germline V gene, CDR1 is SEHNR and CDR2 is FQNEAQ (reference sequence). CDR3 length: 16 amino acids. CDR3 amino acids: CASSLEGARRTDTQYF. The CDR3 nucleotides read TGTGCCAGCAGCTTAGAGGGGGCACGCCGCACAGATACGCAGTATTTT.

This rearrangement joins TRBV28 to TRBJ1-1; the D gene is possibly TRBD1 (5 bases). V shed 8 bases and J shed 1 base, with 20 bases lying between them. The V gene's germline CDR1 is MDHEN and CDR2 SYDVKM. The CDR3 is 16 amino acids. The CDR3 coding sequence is TGTGCCAGCGGCCCGGGGGGGGTGGTAACGAACACTGAAGCTTTCTTT. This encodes CASGPGGVVTNTEAFF.

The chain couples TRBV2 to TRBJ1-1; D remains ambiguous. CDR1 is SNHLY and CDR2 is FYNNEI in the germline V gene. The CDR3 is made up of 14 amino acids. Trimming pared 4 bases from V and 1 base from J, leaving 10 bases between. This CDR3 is CASSVRAWNTEAFF. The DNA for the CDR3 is TGTGCCAGCAGTGTGAGGGCATGGAACACTGAAGCTTTCTTT.

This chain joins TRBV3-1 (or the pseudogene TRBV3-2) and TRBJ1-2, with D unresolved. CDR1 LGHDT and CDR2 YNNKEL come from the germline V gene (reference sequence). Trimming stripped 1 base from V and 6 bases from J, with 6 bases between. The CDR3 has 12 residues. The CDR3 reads CASSQVVDGYTF. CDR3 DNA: TGTGCCAGCAGCCAAGTGGTGGATGGCTACACCTTC.

The CDR3 sequence: CASSLAAVSTDTQYF. Written as DNA, the CDR3 is TGTGCCAGCAGCTTGGCCGCAGTTTCCACAGATACGCAGTATTTT. The rearrangement links TRBV5-4 to TRBJ2-3, with no clear D. This CDR3 spans 15 amino acids. V gave up 0 bases and J gave up 2 bases, with 10 bases separating them. The germline V gene encodes CDR1 SGHNT and CDR2 YYREEE (reference sequence).

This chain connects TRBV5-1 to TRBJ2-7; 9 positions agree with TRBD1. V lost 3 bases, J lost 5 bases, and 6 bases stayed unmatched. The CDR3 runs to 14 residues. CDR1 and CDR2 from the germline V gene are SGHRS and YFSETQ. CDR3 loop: CASSSAGQGDEQYF. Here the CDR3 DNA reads TGCGCCAGCAGCTCCGCGGGACAGGGAGACGAGCAGTACTTC.

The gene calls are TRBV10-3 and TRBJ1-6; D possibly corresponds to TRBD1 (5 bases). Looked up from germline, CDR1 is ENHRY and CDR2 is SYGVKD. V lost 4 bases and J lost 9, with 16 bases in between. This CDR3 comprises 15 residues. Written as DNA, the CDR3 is TGTGCCATCAGTGGGGACGCTCGGATGGGTTCACCCCTCCACTTT. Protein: CAISGDARMGSPLHF.

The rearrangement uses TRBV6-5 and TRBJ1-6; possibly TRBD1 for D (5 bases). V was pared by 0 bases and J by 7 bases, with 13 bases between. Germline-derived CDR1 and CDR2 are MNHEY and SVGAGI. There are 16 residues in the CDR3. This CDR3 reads CASSYSAGWGNSPLHF. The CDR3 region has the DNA TGTGCCAGCAGTTACTCGGCAGGCTGGGGGAATTCACCCCTCCACTTT.

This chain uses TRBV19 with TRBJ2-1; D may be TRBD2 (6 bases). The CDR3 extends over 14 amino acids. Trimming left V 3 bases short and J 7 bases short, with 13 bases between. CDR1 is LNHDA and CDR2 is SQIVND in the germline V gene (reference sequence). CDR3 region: CASSMAGGRNEQFF. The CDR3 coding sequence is TGTGCCAGTAGTATGGCTGGGGGGAGGAATGAGCAGTTCTTC. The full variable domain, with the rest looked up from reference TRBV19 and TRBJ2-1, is DGGITQSPKYLFRKEGQNVTLSCEQNLNHDAMYWYRQDPGQGLRLIYYSQIVNDFQKGDIAEGYSVSREKKESFPLTVTSAQKNPTAFYLCASSMAGGRNEQFFGPGTRLTVL.